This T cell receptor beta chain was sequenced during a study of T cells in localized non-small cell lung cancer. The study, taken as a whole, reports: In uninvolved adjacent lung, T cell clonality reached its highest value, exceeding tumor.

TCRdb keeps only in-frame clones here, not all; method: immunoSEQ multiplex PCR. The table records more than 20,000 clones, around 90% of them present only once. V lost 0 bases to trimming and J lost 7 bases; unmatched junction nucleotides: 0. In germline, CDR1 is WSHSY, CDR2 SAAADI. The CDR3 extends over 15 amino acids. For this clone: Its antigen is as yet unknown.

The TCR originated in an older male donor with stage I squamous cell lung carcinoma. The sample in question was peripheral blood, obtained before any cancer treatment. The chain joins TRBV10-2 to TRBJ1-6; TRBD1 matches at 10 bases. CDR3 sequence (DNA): TGCGCCAGCAGTGAGTCGGACAGGGGGAATTCACCCCTCCACTTT. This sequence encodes CASSESDRGNSPLHF.